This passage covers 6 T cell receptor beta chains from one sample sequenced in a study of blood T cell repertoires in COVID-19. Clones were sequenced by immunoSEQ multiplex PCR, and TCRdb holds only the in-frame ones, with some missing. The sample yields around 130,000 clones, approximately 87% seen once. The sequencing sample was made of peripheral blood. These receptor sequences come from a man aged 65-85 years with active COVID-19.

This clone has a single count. CDR3 nucleotide sequence: TGTGCCAGCAGGCGCGGGACGGACTCTGGAAACACCATATATTTT. Its protein is CASRRGTDSGNTIYF. This rearrangement joins TRBV6-5 to TRBJ1-3, with D possibly TRBD1 on 5 matching bases. Trimming took off 6 bases at V and 0 bases at J, with 12 bases between the two ends. The CDR3 has 15 amino acids. Per germline, CDR1 MNHEY and CDR2 SVGAGI.

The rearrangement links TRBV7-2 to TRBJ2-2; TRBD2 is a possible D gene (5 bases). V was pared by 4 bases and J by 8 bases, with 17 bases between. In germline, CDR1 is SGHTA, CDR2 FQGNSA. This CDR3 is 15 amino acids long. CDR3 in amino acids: CASSWTLANGGELFF. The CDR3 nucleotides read TGTGCCAGCAGCTGGACTCTAGCTAATGGGGGGGAGCTGTTTTTT.

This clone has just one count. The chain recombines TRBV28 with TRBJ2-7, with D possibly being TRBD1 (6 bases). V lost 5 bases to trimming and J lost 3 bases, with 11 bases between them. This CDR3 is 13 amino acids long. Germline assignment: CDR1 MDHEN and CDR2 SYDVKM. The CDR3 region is CASSLYRDYEQYF. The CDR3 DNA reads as TGTGCCAGCAGTCTATACAGGGACTACGAGCAGTACTTC.

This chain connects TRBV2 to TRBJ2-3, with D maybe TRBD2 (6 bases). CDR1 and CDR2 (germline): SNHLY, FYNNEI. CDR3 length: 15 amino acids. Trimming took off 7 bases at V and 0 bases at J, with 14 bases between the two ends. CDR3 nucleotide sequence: TGTGCCAGCAACCGGAAGGGACTCAGCACAGATACGCAGTATTTT. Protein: CASNRKGLSTDTQYF.

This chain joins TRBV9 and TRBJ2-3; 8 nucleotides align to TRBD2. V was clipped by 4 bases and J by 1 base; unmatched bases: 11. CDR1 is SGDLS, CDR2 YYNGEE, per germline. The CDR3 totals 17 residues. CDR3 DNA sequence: TGTGCCAGCAGCCCTCGGGAGGGCCGGATCGGCACAGATACGCAGTATTTT. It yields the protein CASSPREGRIGTDTQYF.

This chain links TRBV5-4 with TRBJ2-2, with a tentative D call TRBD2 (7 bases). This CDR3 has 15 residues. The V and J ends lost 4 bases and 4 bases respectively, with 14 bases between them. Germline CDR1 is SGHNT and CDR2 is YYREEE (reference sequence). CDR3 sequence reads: CASSPQGRATGELFF. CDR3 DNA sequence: TGTGCCAGCAGCCCGCAGGGGAGGGCCACCGGGGAGCTGTTTTTT.